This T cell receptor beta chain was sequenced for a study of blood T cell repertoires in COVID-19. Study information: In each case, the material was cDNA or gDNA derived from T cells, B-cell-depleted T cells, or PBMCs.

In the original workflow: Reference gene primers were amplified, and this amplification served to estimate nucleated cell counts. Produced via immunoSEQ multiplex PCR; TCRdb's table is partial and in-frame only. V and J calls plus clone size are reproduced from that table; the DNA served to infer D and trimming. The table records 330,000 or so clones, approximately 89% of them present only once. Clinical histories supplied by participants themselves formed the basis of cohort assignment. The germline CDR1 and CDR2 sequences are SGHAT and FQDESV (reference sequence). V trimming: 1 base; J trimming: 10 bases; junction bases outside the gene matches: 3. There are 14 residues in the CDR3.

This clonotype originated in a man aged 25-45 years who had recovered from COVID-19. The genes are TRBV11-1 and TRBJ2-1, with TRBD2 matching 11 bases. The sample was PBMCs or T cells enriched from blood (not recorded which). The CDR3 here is CASSLVAGGREQFF. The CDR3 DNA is TGTGCCAGCAGCTTAGTAGCGGGGGGGAGGGAGCAGTTCTTC.